A single sample gave rise to the 8 T cell receptor beta chains below, sequenced in a study of shared T cell receptors in the human thymus. TCRdb's copy holds only in-frame clones and misses some; the assay was immunoSEQ multiplex PCR. The sample lists 450,000 to 650,000 clones, roughly 74% occurring once. This sample also appeared in a second study, on human thymus T cells.

Sequencing input: thymocytes. These receptors came from a boy in the first two years of life with a congenital heart defect.

This clone was detected only a few times. The chain uses TRBV28 and TRBJ1-6, with 8 bases aligning to TRBD1. Germline assignment: CDR1 MDHEN and CDR2 SYDVKM. This CDR3 is built from 18 residues. V shed 3 bases and J 5 bases; nucleotides not matched to a gene: 12. CDR3 residues: CASSLGLGDRPNNSPLHF. The CDR3 DNA is TGTGCCAGCAGTTTGGGGCTCGGGGACAGGCCGAATAATTCACCCCTCCACTTT.

V gene TRBV6-1 combines with J gene TRBJ1-2; D is ambiguous. The V end lost 2 bases, the J end lost 12 bases, and 10 bases lay between the germline ends. This CDR3 region has 11 residues. Germline CDR1 and CDR2: MNHNS and SASEGT. The CDR3 sequence is CASSESTAHTF. The CDR3 nucleotides read TGTGCCAGCAGTGAAAGTACAGCTCACACCTTC.

Only a few counts were recorded for this clone. The rearrangement joins TRBV28 to TRBJ2-3; tentatively, D is TRBD1 (5 bases). The V end was cut by 5 bases, the J end by 5 bases, with 17 bases between. Germline values: CDR1 MDHEN, CDR2 SYDVKM. CDR3 length: 15 residues. The CDR3 nucleotides read TGTGCCAGCAGTCGTAGAGAGGCCGACAGAGATACGCAGTATTTT. This translates into CASSRREADRDTQYF. The full variable domain, in which reference TRBV28 and TRBJ2-3 provide the parts outside the CDR3, is DVKVTQSSRYLVKRTGEKVFLECVQDMDHENMFWYRQDPGLGLRLIYFSYDVKMKEKGDIPEGYSVSREKKERFSLILESASTNQTSMYLCASSRREADRDTQYFGPGTRLTVL.

V usage is TRBV19 and J usage is TRBJ2-7; 7 bases fit TRBD2. Germline V CDR1 and CDR2: LNHDA, SQIVND (reference sequence). Losses at the gene ends were 6 bases for V and 7 bases for J; bases not matched to a gene: 12. This CDR3 contains 14 residues. The CDR3 spells CASSRTGTTGEQYF. The CDR3, as DNA: TGTGCCAGTAGCCGAACCGGGACTACGGGAGAGCAGTACTTC. The whole variable domain, remainder taken from reference TRBV19 and TRBJ2-7, is DGGITQSPKYLFRKEGQNVTLSCEQNLNHDAMYWYRQDPGQGLRLIYYSQIVNDFQKGDIAEGYSVSREKKESFPLTVTSAQKNPTAFYLCASSRTGTTGEQYFGPGTRLTVT.

The chain joins TRBV11-2 to TRBJ2-1; TRBD2 matches 12 bases. Germline CDR1 reads SGHAT; CDR2 reads FQNNGV. CDR3 length: 15 amino acids. Trimming cost V 1 base and J 9 bases; bases outside gene matches: 4. In DNA, the CDR3 is TGTGCCAGCAGCTTAGGACTAGCGGGAGTGGGTGAGCAGTTCTTC. Its protein is CASSLGLAGVGEQFF.

This chain connects TRBV20-1 to TRBJ2-7; perhaps TRBD1 as D (6 bases). The CDR3 spans 11 residues. Trimming removed 6 bases from V and 4 bases from J, with 10 bases in between. CDR1 DFQATT and CDR2 SNEGSKA come from the germline V gene (reference sequence). The CDR3 loop reads CSALQGYEQYF. CDR3 DNA: TGCAGTGCGTTACAGGGTTACGAGCAGTACTTC.

The CDR3 sequence is CASSFRQGGGYTF. In nucleotides, the CDR3 is TGTGCCAGCAGTTTCAGACAGGGCGGGGGCTACACCTTC. The rearrangement links TRBV6-5 to TRBJ1-2, with 7 bases fitting TRBD1. The V segment lost 4 bases and the J segment 8 bases; nucleotides outside the gene matches: 7. CDR3 length: 13 residues. Germline loops: CDR1 MNHEY, CDR2 SVGAGI.

The chain recombines TRBV9 with TRBJ2-2; TRBD2 is a possible D gene (6 bases). The germline V gene has CDR1 SGDLS and CDR2 YYNGEE. The CDR3 length is 15 residues. Trimming removed 0 bases from V and 6 bases from J, with 12 bases in between. CDR3 sequence reads: CASSVGGGKAGELFF. The CDR3 region has the DNA TGTGCCAGCAGCGTAGGAGGCGGGAAGGCCGGGGAGCTGTTTTTT.